Sequencing of this T cell receptor beta chain was carried out in a study of cytomegalovirus exposure and HLA in healthy donors. Study-wide context: According to later analysis, the same platform produced the roughly 110 validation and over 600 first-cohort repertoires.

A word on this clone: Its antigen remains unidentified.

Sequenced by immunoSEQ multiplex PCR; TCRdb stores in-frame clones only, minus some. This table holds 150,000 or so clones, more than 80% found once. General study results and limits: First-cohort TCR clusters tended to co-occur in the approximately 110 validation repertoires, a later analysis found. The study flagged some 170 TCR beta chains as cytomegalovirus-associated. The majority of TCR sequences were rare, yet some public TCRs appeared in many donors.

V lost 5 bases to trimming and J lost 0 bases, with 4 bases between them. The CDR3 loop spans 13 amino acids. CDR1 is SGHDN, CDR2 FVKESK, per germline. Sequenced material: PBMCs. This chain links TRBV14 with TRBJ2-2; D remains ambiguous. This receptor was taken from a woman aged 25-40 years in good health and CMV-seropositive. The DNA for the CDR3 is TGTGCCAGCAGCTTAACGAACACCGGGGAGCTGTTTTTT. Its protein is CASSLTNTGELFF.